These 23 T cell receptor beta chains came from one sample sequenced in a study of CD8 T cells in Susac syndrome. The authors reverse transcribed about 0.45 to 1 ug RNA with random hexamers. MiXCR, run by TCRdb on the immunoSEQ multiplex PCR reads, gives a single entry per CDR3 protein. The table records about 180,000 distinct CDR3 sequences, around 94% of them present only once. Specimen: CD4+ T cells from PBMCs. The receptors originated from a human donor with Susac syndrome.

The rearrangement uses TRBV5-1 and TRBJ1-1, with 9 positions matching TRBD1. The CDR3 consists of 15 residues. The junction had 3 bases not matched to a gene; V was cut back by 2 bases and J by 1 base. Germline-derived CDR1 and CDR2 are SGHRS and YFSETQ. In DNA, the CDR3 is TGCGCCAGCAGCTTAGGGACAGGGAAGAACACTGAAGCTTTCTTT. Residues: CASSLGTGKNTEAFF.

The chain joins TRBV19 to TRBJ1-2, with a possible D match to TRBD1 (5 bases). Germline loops: CDR1 LNHDA, CDR2 SQIVND (reference sequence). V dropped 3 bases and J dropped 3 bases, with 8 bases sitting between them. The CDR3 length is 13 residues. The CDR3 loop reads CASSIGGDYGYTF. In DNA form, the CDR3 reads TGTGCCAGTAGTATCGGGGGAGACTATGGCTACACCTTC.

For the CDR3, the DNA is TGCAGTGCCCAACTAGACCGGTTAGGAACCCAGTACTTC. This codes for CSAQLDRLGTQYF. The rearrangement uses TRBV20-1 and TRBJ2-5; weak D call: TRBD2 (5 bases). Germline CDR1 DFQATT, CDR2 SNEGSKA (reference sequence). CDR3 length equals 13 residues. The germline V and J ends were trimmed by 6 bases and 8 bases, with 19 bases remaining between them.

This chain joins TRBV10-3 and TRBJ2-5, with D uncertain. The germline CDR1 and CDR2 sequences are ENHRY and SYGVKD. CDR3 length: 18 residues. Trimming left V 0 bases short and J 0 bases short, with 17 bases between. The CDR3 DNA reads as TGTGCCATCAGTGAGTCGACCTCCTCGCGGATGTACCAAGAGACCCAGTACTTC. Protein: CAISESTSSRMYQETQYF.

This clonotype appeared a single time. The chain uses TRBV6-2 or TRBV6-3 and TRBJ1-5, with D unclear. The CDR3 has 12 amino acids. CDR1 is MNHEY, CDR2 SVGEGT, per germline. V was clipped by 2 bases and J by 6 bases, with 5 bases between them. The CDR3 coding sequence is TGTGCCAGCAGTTACGGGCCTCAGCCCCAGCATTTT. This sequence encodes CASSYGPQPQHF.

This clonotype was recorded only once. The J gene is TRBJ2-3, the V gene TRBV5-1; D is unclear. Germline V lookup: CDR1 SGHRS, CDR2 YFSETQ. V was clipped by 0 bases and J by 2 bases, with 10 bases between them. CDR3 size: 15 residues. Written as DNA, the CDR3 is TGCGCCAGCAGCTTGGCGTCCAGGTCCACAGATACGCAGTATTTT. Its translation is CASSLASRSTDTQYF. Full variable domain (rest looked up from reference TRBV5-1 and TRBJ2-3): KAGVTQTPRYLIKTRGQQVTLSCSPISGHRSVSWYQQTPGQGLQFLFEYFSETQRNKGNFPGRFSGRQFSNSRSEMNVSTLELGDSALYLCASSLASRSTDTQYFGPGTRLTVL.

This chain uses TRBV29-1 with TRBJ2-5; D is undetermined. Trimming cost V 8 bases and J 5 bases, with 12 bases left between them. CDR1 is SQVTM, CDR2 ANQGSEA, per germline. This CDR3 is 11 amino acids long. This chain's CDR3 is CSFTSTETQYF. The CDR3 bases are TGCAGCTTCACTTCGACGGAGACCCAGTACTTC.

The gene calls are TRBV2 and TRBJ2-5; 9 bases are shared with TRBD1. The CDR3 is 16 residues long. The V gene end was trimmed by 5 bases and the J gene end by 5 bases; junction bases not matched to a gene: 12. The V gene's germline CDR1 is SNHLY and CDR2 FYNNEI. This CDR3 reads CASSKEGQGISETQYF. CDR3 sequence (DNA): TGTGCCAGCAGTAAGGAGGGACAGGGTATTTCGGAGACCCAGTACTTC. Full variable domain (rest looked up from reference TRBV2 and TRBJ2-5): EPEVTQTPSHQVTQMGQEVILRCVPISNHLYFYWYRQILGQKVEFLVSFYNNEISEKSEIFDDQFSVERPDGSNFTLKIRSTKLEDSAMYFCASSKEGQGISETQYFGPGTRLLVL.

The chain recombines TRBV19 with TRBJ1-2, with D possibly TRBD1 on 6 matching bases. This CDR3 is built from 14 residues. Germline V gene sequence: CDR1 LNHDA, CDR2 SQIVND (reference sequence). Trimming pared 10 bases from V and 0 bases from J, leaving 15 bases between. CDR3 residues: CAIKLTGSNYGYTF. The DNA of the CDR3 is TGTGCCATCAAACTTACAGGGTCTAACTATGGCTACACCTTC.

This chain joins TRBV3-1 and TRBJ2-3; no clear D gene. V lost 1 base, J lost 3 bases, and 11 bases lay in between. Germline values: CDR1 LGHDT, CDR2 YNNKEL (reference sequence). The CDR3 runs 15 residues. Written as DNA, the CDR3 is TGTGCCAGCAGCCAAGGGGCGGAGCAGACAGATACGCAGTATTTT. Its protein is CASSQGAEQTDTQYF.

The chain is built from TRBV6-2 or TRBV6-3 and TRBJ1-5, with D maybe TRBD1 (5 bases). The germline V and J ends were trimmed by 0 bases and 1 base, with 13 bases remaining between them. CDR1 and CDR2 from the germline V gene are MNHEY and SVGEGT. This CDR3 is 17 amino acids long. This CDR3 reads CASSYSIEGPSNQPQHF. CDR3 bases: TGTGCCAGCAGTTACTCGATTGAGGGACCAAGCAATCAGCCCCAGCATTTT.

The rearrangement uses TRBV28 and TRBJ2-1; 13 bases are a match to TRBD2. V lost 5 bases, J lost 14 bases, and 6 bases stayed unmatched. The V gene's germline CDR1 is MDHEN and CDR2 SYDVKM. This CDR3 is built from 13 residues. This chain's CDR3 is CASSPGLAGEEFF. For the CDR3, the DNA is TGTGCCAGCAGTCCCGGACTAGCGGGGGAGGAGTTCTTC. Full variable domain (missing parts from reference TRBV28 and TRBJ2-1): DVKVTQSSRYLVKRTGEKVFLECVQDMDHENMFWYRQDPGLGLRLIYFSYDVKMKEKGDIPEGYSVSREKKERFSLILESASTNQTSMYLCASSPGLAGEEFFGPGTRLTVL.

This rearrangement joins TRBV27 to TRBJ1-6, with TRBD1 matching 8 bases. Germline V gene sequence: CDR1 MNHEY, CDR2 SMNVEV (reference sequence). The V segment lost 4 bases and the J segment 9 bases; nucleotides outside the gene matches: 8. The CDR3 has 15 residues. The CDR3 here is CASSSSTGGRSPLHF. Written as DNA, the CDR3 is TGTGCCAGCAGTTCCTCCACAGGGGGTCGTTCACCCCTCCACTTT.

The genes are TRBV7-9 and TRBJ2-4; 7 bases are shared with TRBD1. The CDR3 is made up of 18 amino acids. Germline V gives CDR1 SEHNR, CDR2 FQNEAQ (reference sequence). Trimming at V came to 2 bases and at J to 6 bases, leaving 16 bases not matched to a gene. CDR3 sequence (DNA): TGTGCCAGCAGCTTAAGGACAGGCAATACTGGGGGTAGAAACATTCAGTACTTC. Translating gives CASSLRTGNTGGRNIQYF.

The V and J genes are TRBV27 and TRBJ2-2, with D possibly called TRBD1 or TRBD2 (6 bases each). The CDR3 has 15 residues. Germline V gene lookup returns CDR1 MNHEY and CDR2 SMNVEV (reference sequence). Trimming pared 8 bases from V and 2 bases from J, leaving 15 bases between. CDR3 nucleotide sequence: TGTGCCAGCGGGGGGTCGGGGGCAAACACCGGGGAGCTGTTTTTT. Protein sequence: CASGGSGANTGELFF.

The chain has TRBV7-2 and TRBJ2-5; D might be TRBD1 (6 bases). This CDR3 contains 14 residues. Germline CDR1 SGHTA, CDR2 FQGNSA. Deletions cut 4 bases from V and 1 base from J, with 10 bases between. This CDR3 reads CASSSSRGQETQYF. CDR3 nucleotide sequence: TGTGCCAGCAGCTCCTCCAGGGGCCAAGAGACCCAGTACTTC.

The rearrangement joins TRBV10-2 to TRBJ1-5; 8 nucleotides line up with TRBD1. Germline CDR1 and CDR2: WSHSY and SAAADI. Trimming at V came to 3 bases and at J to 4 bases, leaving 2 bases not matched to a gene. CDR3 length: 14 residues. CDR3 sequence: CASSDDRGNQPQHF. The DNA of the CDR3 is TGCGCCAGCAGTGATGACAGGGGTAATCAGCCCCAGCATTTT.

V gene TRBV29-1 combines with J gene TRBJ2-7, with D perhaps TRBD1 or TRBD2 (5 bases each). CDR3 length equals 13 residues. V dropped 3 bases and J dropped 6 bases, with 15 bases sitting between them. CDR1 and CDR2 (germline): SQVTM, ANQGSEA. The CDR3 spells CSVERGTRFEQYF. The CDR3, as DNA: TGCAGCGTTGAGAGGGGTACAAGGTTCGAGCAGTACTTC.

The J gene is TRBJ2-1, the V gene TRBV9; no definite D call. The CDR3 consists of 15 residues. The V gene's germline CDR1 is SGDLS and CDR2 YYNGEE. V was clipped by 0 bases and J by 9 bases, with 16 bases between them. Written as DNA, the CDR3 is TGTGCCAGCAGCGTAGAGGTAGAGGTGTTGGGTGAGCAGTTCTTC. Amino acid sequence: CASSVEVEVLGEQFF.

The rearrangement uses TRBV7-2 and TRBJ2-4, with 8 nucleotides matching TRBD2. The V gene end was trimmed by 0 bases and the J gene end by 8 bases; junction bases not matched to a gene: 3. CDR3 size: 14 residues. Germline CDR1 is SGHTA and CDR2 is FQGNSA. Here the CDR3 DNA reads TGTGCCAGCAGCTTAGCAGCAGCGGGGGACATTCAGTACTTC. Amino acid sequence: CASSLAAAGDIQYF. Combining the CDR3 with reference TRBV7-2 and TRBJ2-4 gives the whole variable domain GAGVSQSPSNKVTEKGKDVELRCDPISGHTALYWYRQSLGQGLEFLIYFQGNSAPDKSGLPSDRFSAERTGGSVSTLTIQRTQQEDSAVYLCASSLAAAGDIQYFGAGTRLSVL.

J is TRBJ1-1 and V is TRBV20-1; D is uncertain. The germline V gene has CDR1 DFQATT and CDR2 SNEGSKA (reference sequence). This CDR3 spans 13 amino acids. The V and J ends lost 5 bases and 1 base respectively, with 11 bases between them. The CDR3 here is CSAPKGANTEAFF. CDR3 in DNA: TGCAGTGCTCCGAAAGGCGCGAACACTGAAGCTTTCTTT.

V usage is TRBV6-5 and J usage is TRBJ2-7; 10 bases are shared with TRBD1. The CDR3 covers 15 residues. The trim removed 6 bases at V and 7 bases at J, leaving 12 bases unmatched. The germline V gene encodes CDR1 MNHEY and CDR2 SVGAGI. The CDR3, as DNA: TGTGCCAGCAGGACGACAGGGGGCGTGAAAGGGGAGCAGTACTTC. Amino acids: CASRTTGGVKGEQYF.

The rearrangement uses TRBV30 and TRBJ1-1, with D possibly TRBD1 on 5 matching bases. This CDR3 is 14 amino acids long. Germline CDR1 reads GTSNPN; CDR2 reads SVGIG (reference sequence). V was trimmed by 8 bases and J by 0 bases, leaving 16 bases between them. The CDR3 region has the DNA TGTGCCCGCCGACCGGGGCGGATGAACACTGAAGCTTTCTTT. Protein product: CARRPGRMNTEAFF.